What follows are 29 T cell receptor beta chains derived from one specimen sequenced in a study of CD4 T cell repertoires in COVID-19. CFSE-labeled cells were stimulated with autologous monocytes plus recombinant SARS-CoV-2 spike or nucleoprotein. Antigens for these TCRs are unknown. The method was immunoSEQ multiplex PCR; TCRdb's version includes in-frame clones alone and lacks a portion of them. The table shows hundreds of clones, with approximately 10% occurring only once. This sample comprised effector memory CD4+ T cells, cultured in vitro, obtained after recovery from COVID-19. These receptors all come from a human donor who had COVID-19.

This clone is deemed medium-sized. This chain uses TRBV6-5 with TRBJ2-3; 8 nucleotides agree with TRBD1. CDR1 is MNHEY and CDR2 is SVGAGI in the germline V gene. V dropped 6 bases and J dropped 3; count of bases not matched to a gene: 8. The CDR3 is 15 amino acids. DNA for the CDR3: TGTGCCAGCAGCCAGAACCAGGGGGCAACAGATACGCAGTATTTT. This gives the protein CASSQNQGATDTQYF.

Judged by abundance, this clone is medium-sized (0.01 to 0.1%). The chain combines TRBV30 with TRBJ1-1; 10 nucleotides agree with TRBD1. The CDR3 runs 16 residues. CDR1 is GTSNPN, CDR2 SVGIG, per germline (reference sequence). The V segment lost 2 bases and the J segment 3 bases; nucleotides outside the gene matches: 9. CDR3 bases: TGTGCCTGGAGTCTTCGGGGACAGGGGCGTGACACTGAAGCTTTCTTT. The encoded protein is CAWSLRGQGRDTEAFF.

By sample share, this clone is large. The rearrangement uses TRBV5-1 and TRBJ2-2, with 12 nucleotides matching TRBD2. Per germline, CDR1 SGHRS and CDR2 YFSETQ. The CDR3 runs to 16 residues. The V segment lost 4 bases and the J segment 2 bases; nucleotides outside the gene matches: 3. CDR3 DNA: TGCGCCAGCAGCACACTAGCGGGAGGTAACACCGGGGAGCTGTTTTTT. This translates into CASSTLAGGNTGELFF.

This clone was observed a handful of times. The CDR3: CASSYGDRSSYEQYF. For the CDR3, the DNA is TGTGCCAGCAGTTACGGTGACAGGAGCTCCTACGAGCAGTACTTC. The rearrangement joins TRBV6-6 to TRBJ2-7, with a possible D match to TRBD1 (6 bases). Germline assignment: CDR1 MNHNY and CDR2 SVGAGI (reference sequence). This CDR3 spans 15 amino acids. Deletions cut 2 bases from V and 0 bases from J, with 11 bases between.

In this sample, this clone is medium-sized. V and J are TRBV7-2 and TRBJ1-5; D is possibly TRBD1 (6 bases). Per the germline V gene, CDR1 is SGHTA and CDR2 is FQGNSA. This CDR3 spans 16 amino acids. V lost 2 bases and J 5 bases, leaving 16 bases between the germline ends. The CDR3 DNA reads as TGTGCCAGCAGCTTATCCCGCAGGGGAAATGATCAGCCCCAGCATTTT. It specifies CASSLSRRGNDQPQHF.

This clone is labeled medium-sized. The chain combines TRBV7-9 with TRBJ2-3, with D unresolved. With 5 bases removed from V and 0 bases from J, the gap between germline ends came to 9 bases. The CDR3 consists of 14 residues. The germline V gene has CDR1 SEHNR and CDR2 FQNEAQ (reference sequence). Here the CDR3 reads CASSGKGSTDTQYF. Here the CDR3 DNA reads TGTGCCAGCAGCGGAAAAGGTAGCACAGATACGCAGTATTTT.

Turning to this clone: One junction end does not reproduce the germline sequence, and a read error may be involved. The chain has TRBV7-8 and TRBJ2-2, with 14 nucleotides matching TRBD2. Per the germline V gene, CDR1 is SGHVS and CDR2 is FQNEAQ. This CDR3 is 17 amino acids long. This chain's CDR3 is CASSARTSGRNTGKLFF. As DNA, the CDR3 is TGTGCCAGCAGCGCAAGGACTAGCGGGAGGAACACCGGGAAGCTGTTTTTT.

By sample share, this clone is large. Here the CDR3 reads CASTEVNTLGRGTQYF. In DNA, the CDR3 is TGTGCCAGCACCGAGGTAAATACCCTGGGCCGGGGTACGCAGTATTTT. V gene TRBV7-6 combines with J gene TRBJ2-3, with a weak D call TRBD2 (5 bases). CDR1 and CDR2 (germline): SGHVS, FNYEAQ. There are 16 residues in the CDR3. The germline V and J ends were trimmed by 7 bases and 8 bases, with 25 bases remaining between them.

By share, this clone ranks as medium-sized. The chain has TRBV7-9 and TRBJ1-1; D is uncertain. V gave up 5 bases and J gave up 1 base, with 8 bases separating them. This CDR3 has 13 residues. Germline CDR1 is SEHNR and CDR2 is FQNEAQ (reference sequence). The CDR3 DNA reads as TGTGCCAGCAGCCAATACAGGAACACTGAAGCTTTCTTT. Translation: CASSQYRNTEAFF.

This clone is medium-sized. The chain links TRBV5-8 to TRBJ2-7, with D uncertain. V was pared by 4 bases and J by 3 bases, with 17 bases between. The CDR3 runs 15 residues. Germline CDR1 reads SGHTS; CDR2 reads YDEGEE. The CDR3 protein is CASSHRGRPSYEQYV. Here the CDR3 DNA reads TGTGCCAGCAGCCATCGTGGGCGACCCAGCTACGAGCAGTACGTC.

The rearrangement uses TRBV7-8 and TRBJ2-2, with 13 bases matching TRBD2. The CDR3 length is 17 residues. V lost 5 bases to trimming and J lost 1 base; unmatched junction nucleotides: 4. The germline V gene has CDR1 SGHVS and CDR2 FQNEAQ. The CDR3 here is CASSARTSGRNTGELFF. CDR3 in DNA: TGTGCCAGCAGCGCAAGGACTAGCGGGAGGAACACCGGGGAGCTGTTTTTT.

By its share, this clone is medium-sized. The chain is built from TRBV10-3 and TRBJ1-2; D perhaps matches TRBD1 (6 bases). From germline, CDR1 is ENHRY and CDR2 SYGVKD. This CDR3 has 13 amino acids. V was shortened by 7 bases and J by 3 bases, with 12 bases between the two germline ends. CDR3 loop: CAITGADYYGYTF. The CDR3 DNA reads TGTGCCATCACAGGGGCGGACTACTATGGCTACACCTTC.

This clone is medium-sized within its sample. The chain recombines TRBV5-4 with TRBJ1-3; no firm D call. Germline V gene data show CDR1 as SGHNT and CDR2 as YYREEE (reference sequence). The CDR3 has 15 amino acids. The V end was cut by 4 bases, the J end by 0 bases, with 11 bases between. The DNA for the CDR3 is TGTGCCAGCAGCGCCGAGGTGGCCTCTGGAAACACCATATATTTT. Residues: CASSAEVASGNTIYF.

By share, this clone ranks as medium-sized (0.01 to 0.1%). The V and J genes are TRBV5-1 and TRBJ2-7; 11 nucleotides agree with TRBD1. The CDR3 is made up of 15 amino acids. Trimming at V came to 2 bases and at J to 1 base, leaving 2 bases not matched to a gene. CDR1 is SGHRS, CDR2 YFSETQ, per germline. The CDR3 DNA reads TGCGCCAGCAGCTTCGGACAGGGGGCATCCTACGAGCAGTACGTC. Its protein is CASSFGQGASYEQYV.

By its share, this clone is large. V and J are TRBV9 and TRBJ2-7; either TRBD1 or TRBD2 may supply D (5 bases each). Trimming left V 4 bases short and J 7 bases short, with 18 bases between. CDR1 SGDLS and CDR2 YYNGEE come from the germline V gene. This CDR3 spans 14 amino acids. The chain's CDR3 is CASSSVQGTGEQYF. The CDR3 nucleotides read TGTGCCAGCAGCTCTGTCCAGGGAACGGGGGAGCAGTACTTC.

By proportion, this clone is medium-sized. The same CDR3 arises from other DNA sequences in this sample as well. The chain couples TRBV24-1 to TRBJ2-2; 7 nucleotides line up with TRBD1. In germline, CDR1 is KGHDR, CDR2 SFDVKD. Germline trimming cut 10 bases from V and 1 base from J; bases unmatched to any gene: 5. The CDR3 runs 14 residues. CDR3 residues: CATRDRENTGELFF. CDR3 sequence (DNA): TGTGCCACAAGAGACAGGGAGAACACCGGGGAGCTGTTTTTT.

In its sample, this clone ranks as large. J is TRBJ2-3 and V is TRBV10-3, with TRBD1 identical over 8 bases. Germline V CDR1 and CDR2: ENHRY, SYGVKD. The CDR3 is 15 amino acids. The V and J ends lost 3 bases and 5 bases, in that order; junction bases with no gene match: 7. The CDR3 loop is CAISETGGLGDTQYF. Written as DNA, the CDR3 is TGTGCCATCAGTGAAACAGGGGGTCTCGGAGATACGCAGTATTTT.

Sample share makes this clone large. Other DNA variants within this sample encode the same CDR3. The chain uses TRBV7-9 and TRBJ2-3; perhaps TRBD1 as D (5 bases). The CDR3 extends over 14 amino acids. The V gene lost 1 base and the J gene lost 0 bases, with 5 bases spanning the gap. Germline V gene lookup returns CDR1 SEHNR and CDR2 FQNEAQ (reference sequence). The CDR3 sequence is CASSLEGSTDTQYF. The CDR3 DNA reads TGTGCCAGCAGCTTAGAGGGGAGCACAGATACGCAGTATTTT.

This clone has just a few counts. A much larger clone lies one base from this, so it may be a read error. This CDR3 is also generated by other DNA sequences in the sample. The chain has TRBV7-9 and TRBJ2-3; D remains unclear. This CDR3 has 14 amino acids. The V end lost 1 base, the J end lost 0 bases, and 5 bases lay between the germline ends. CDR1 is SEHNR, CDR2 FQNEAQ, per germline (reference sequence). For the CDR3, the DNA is TGTGCCAGCAGCTTAGAGGGTAGCACAGATACGCAGTATTTT. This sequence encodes CASSLEGSTDTQYF.

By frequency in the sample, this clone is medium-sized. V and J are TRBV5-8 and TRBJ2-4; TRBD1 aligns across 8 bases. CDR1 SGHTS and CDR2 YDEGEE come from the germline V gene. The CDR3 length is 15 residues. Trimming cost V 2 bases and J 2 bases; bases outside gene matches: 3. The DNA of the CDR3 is TGTGCCAGCAGCTTCAGGGGGCGTCCCAAAAACATTCAGTACTTC. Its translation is CASSFRGRPKNIQYF.

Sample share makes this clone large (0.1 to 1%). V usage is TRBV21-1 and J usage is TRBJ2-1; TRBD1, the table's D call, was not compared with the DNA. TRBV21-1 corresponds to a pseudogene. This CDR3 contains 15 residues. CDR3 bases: TGTGCCAGCAGCAAGCGCAGGGGCCTACACAATGAGCAGTTCTTC. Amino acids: CASSKRRGLHNEQFF.

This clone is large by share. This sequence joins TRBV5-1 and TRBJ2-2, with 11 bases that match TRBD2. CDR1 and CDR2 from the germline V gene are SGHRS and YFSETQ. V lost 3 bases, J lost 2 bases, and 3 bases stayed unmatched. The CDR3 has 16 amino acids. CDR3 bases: TGCGCCAGCAGCTCGCTAGCGGGGGGAAACACCGGGGAGCTGTTTTTT. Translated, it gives CASSSLAGGNTGELFF.

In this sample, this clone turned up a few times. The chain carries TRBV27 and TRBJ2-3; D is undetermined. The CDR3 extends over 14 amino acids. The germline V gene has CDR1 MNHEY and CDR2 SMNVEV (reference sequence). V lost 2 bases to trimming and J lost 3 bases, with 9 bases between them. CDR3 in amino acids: CASSLARSTDTQYF. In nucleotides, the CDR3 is TGTGCCAGCAGTTTAGCCAGGTCAACAGATACGCAGTATTTT.

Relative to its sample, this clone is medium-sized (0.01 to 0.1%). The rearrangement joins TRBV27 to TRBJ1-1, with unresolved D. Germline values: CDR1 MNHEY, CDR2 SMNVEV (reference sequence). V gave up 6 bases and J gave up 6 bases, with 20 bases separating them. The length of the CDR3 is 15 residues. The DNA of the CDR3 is TGTGCCAGCAGCCTAAGAAGGGTCGGCGTGTCTGAAGCTTTCTTT. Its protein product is CASSLRRVGVSEAFF.

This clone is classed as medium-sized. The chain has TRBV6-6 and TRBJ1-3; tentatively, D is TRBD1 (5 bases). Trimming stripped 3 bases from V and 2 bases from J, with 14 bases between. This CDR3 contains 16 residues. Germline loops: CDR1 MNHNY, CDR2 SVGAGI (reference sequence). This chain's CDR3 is CASSYYPARAGNTIYF. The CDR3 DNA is TGTGCCAGCAGTTATTACCCCGCCAGGGCTGGAAACACCATATATTTT.

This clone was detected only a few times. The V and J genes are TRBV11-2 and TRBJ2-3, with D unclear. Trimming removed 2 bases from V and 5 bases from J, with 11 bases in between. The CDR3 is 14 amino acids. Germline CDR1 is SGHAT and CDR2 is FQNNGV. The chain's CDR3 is CASSLSITRDTQYF. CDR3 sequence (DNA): TGTGCCAGCAGCTTATCAATTACAAGAGATACGCAGTATTTT.

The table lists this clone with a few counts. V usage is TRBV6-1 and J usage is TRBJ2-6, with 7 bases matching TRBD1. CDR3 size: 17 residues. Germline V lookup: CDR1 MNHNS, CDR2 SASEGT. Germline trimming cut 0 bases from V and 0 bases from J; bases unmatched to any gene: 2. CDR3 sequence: CASSEAGQSSGANVLTF. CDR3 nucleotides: TGTGCCAGCAGTGAAGCGGGACAGAGCTCTGGGGCCAACGTCCTGACTTTC.

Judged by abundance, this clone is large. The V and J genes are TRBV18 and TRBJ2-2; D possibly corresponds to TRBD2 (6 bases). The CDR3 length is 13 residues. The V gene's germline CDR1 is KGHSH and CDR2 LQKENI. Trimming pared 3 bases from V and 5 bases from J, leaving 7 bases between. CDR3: CASSPGGTGELFF. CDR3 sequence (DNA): TGTGCCAGCTCACCGGGGGGAACCGGGGAGCTGTTTTTT.

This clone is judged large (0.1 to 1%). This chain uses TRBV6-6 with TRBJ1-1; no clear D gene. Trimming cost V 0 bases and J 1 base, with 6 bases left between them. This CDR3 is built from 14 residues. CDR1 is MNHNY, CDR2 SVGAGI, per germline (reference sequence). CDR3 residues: CASSYSEPNTEAFF. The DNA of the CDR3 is TGTGCCAGCAGTTACTCTGAACCGAACACTGAAGCTTTCTTT.